This TCR beta chain is drawn from a study of CD8 T cells in ankylosing spondylitis. Libraries of TCR beta came from quantitative 5'-RACE with molecular barcodes. TCRdb analysed the 5' RACE reads with MiXCR anew, one entry per CDR3 protein. The table shows around 340,000 distinct CDR3 sequences, with roughly 22% occurring only once. Germline CDR1 is MNHEY and CDR2 is SVGEGT. This CDR3 is built from 13 residues. V was pared by 4 bases and J by 7 bases, with 14 bases between. The V call is TRBV6-2 or TRBV6-3, the J call TRBJ2-7; no clear D gene. Sequenced: blood, either unsorted or a sorted T cell fraction (not recorded which). This receptor was taken from a male donor with ankylosing spondylitis or in good health (not recorded which). CDR3 protein: CASSLFSRVEQYF. As DNA, the CDR3 is TGTGCCAGCAGTTTATTCTCCCGGGTTGAGCAGTACTTC.